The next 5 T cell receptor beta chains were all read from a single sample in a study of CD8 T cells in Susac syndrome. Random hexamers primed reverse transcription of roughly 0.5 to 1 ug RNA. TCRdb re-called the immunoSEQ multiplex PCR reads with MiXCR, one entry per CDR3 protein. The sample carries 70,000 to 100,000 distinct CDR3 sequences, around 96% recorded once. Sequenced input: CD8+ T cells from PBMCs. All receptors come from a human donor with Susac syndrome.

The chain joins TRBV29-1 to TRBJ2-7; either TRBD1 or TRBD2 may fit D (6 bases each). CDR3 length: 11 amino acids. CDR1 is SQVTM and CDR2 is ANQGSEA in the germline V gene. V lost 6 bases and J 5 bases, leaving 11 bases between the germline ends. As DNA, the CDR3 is TGCAGCGTGGTGGGGGGCGACGAGCAGTACGTC. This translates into CSVVGGDEQYV.

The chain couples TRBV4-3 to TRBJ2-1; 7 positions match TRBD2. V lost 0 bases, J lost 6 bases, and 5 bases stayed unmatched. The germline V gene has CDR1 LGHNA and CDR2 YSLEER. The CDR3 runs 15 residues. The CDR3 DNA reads TGCGCCAGCAGCCAAGATTGGATAGCGGGCAATGAGCAGTTCTTC. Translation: CASSQDWIAGNEQFF.

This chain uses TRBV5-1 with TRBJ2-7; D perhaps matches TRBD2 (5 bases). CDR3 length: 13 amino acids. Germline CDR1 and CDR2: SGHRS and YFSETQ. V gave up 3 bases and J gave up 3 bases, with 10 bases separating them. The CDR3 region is CASSSGELYEQYF. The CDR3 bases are TGCGCCAGCAGCTCCGGGGAGCTCTACGAGCAGTACTTC.

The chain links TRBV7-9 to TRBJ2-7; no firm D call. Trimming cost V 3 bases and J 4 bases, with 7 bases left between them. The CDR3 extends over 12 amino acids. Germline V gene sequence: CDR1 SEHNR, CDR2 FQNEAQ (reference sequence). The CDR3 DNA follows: TGTGCCAGCAGCTTGGGCAGTTACGAGCAGTACGTC. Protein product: CASSLGSYEQYV.

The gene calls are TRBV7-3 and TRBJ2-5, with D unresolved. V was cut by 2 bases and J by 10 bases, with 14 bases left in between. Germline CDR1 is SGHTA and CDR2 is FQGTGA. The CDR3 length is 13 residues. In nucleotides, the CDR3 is TGTGCCAGCAGCTTAGTTCCCCTTGGTGACCAGTACTTC. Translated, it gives CASSLVPLGDQYF.